Below, 10 T cell receptor beta chains from the same sample are listed, as sequenced in a study of technical replicates of blood from several donors. Assay used: immunoSEQ multiplex PCR; TCRdb lists only in-frame clones, some missing. The data contain approximately 74,000 clones, 80% to 90% of them seen just once; the ten biggest clones take up 3.5% to 5.5%. Sequencing used PBMCs. All receptors come from a human donor in good health. Some clones in this sample may be carry-over from other donors' samples.

The table lists this clone with a count of one. This chain connects TRBV5-4 to TRBJ1-1, with 9 bases lining up with TRBD1. The trim removed 4 bases at V and 5 bases at J, leaving 6 bases unmatched. This CDR3 is 14 amino acids long. Per the germline V gene, CDR1 is SGHNT and CDR2 is YYREEE (reference sequence). The CDR3 DNA sequence: TGTGCCAGCAGCCTGACAGGGGGAAAAACTGAAGCTTTCTTT. Protein: CASSLTGGKTEAFF.

The V and J genes are TRBV14 and TRBJ1-1, with D unresolved. Trimming stripped 4 bases from V and 0 bases from J, with 9 bases between. This CDR3 is built from 14 residues. CDR1 and CDR2 (germline): SGHDN, FVKESK. The DNA of the CDR3 is TGTGCCAGCAGCCGAGATTTATTGAACACTGAAGCTTTCTTT. This encodes CASSRDLLNTEAFF.

The chain couples TRBV7-8 to TRBJ1-2; 7 bases align to TRBD1. The trim removed 0 bases at V and 0 bases at J, leaving 13 bases unmatched. The CDR3 spans 19 residues. The V gene's germline CDR1 is SGHVS and CDR2 FQNEAQ. This chain's CDR3 is CASSLAARQGFGANYGYTF. For the CDR3, the DNA is TGTGCCAGCAGCTTAGCAGCCCGACAGGGATTCGGCGCTAACTATGGCTACACCTTC.

This clone was picked up one time. This sequence joins TRBV6-1 and TRBJ2-3, with a weak D call TRBD1 (6 bases). Germline-derived CDR1 and CDR2 are MNHNS and SASEGT. Trimming took off 6 bases at V and 2 bases at J, with 15 bases between the two ends. The CDR3 is 15 residues long. The CDR3, as DNA: TGTGCCAGCAGGGGCAACAGGGTTATCACAGATACGCAGTATTTT. Translating it yields CASRGNRVITDTQYF.

V usage is TRBV7-2 and J usage is TRBJ2-5, with TRBD2 matching over 12 bases. Unmatched junction bases numbered 7, after V lost 4 bases and J lost 7 bases. The CDR3 extends over 15 amino acids. CDR1 and CDR2 (germline): SGHTA, FQGNSA. The CDR3 nucleotides read TGTGCCAGCAGCTCGACTAGCGGGAGACCCGGGACCCAGTACTTC. Its translation: CASSSTSGRPGTQYF.

This chain joins TRBV11-1 and TRBJ2-7; tentatively, D is TRBD2 (5 bases). Trimming shortened V by 3 bases and J by 0 bases, and 9 bases separated the two germline ends. The CDR3 runs to 14 residues. Germline CDR1 reads SGHAT; CDR2 reads FQDESV (reference sequence). CDR3 bases: TGTGCCAGCAGCTTTGATGGGAGCTCCTACGAGCAGTACTTC. Encoded protein: CASSFDGSSYEQYF.

The chain joins TRBV7-3 to TRBJ2-7, with 7 bases lining up with TRBD2. The CDR3 is 14 amino acids. V dropped 4 bases and J dropped 6; count of bases not matched to a gene: 9. Germline lookup yields CDR1 SGHTA and CDR2 FQGTGA. CDR3 residues: CASSSGISGGEQYF. CDR3 DNA sequence: TGTGCCAGCAGCTCCGGGATCTCGGGGGGCGAGCAGTACTTC.

This sequence joins TRBV5-1 and TRBJ1-1, with a possible D match to TRBD1 (5 bases). The V end lost 0 bases, the J end lost 4 bases, and 10 bases lay between the germline ends. The CDR3 covers 14 residues. CDR1 is SGHRS and CDR2 is YFSETQ in the germline V gene. CDR3 amino acids: CASSLAGGGTEAFF. The CDR3 DNA reads TGCGCCAGCAGCTTGGCCGGGGGGGGCACTGAAGCTTTCTTT.

The chain couples TRBV19 to TRBJ1-2; 8 bases line up with TRBD1. The CDR3 is 14 residues long. J lost 4 bases, V lost 5 bases, and 6 bases had no gene match. Germline CDR1 and CDR2: LNHDA and SQIVND (reference sequence). CDR3 nucleotides: TGTGCCAGTAGTTATCAGGGGGCTGGCTATGGCTACACCTTC. Its translation: CASSYQGAGYGYTF.

The chain couples TRBV6-5 to TRBJ1-2; no definite D call. The CDR3 loop spans 15 amino acids. Germline CDR1 and CDR2: MNHEY and SVGAGI. The ends were cut back, 5 bases at V and 4 bases at J, with 17 bases in the middle. DNA for the CDR3: TGTGCCAGCAGTCGCCTCTCCTCGGGTGGCTATGGCTACACCTTC. It codes for CASSRLSSGGYGYTF.